These 31 T cell receptor beta chains were all obtained from the same sample, sequenced in a study of metastatic and nonmetastatic thyroid tumors. Using MiXCR, TCRdb reanalyzed the PCR reads. The data show some 31,000 clones, approximately 19% seen once. Before thyroid surgery, none of the patients had received any treatment. Material: blood. The receptor source for this set is a female donor with papillary thyroid cancer or a benign thyroid nodule (not recorded which). Some clones in this sample may be carry-over from other donors' samples.

This chain uses TRBV2 with TRBJ2-2; D might be TRBD1 (5 bases). The V and J ends lost 6 bases and 3 bases respectively, with 11 bases between them. Germline loops: CDR1 SNHLY, CDR2 FYNNEI. This CDR3 comprises 14 residues. Written as DNA, the CDR3 is TGTGCCAGCAGGCAGGGCGAATACACCGGGGAGCTGTTTTTT. As protein: CASRQGEYTGELFF.

Of note for this clone: A read error may explain this, as a much larger clone is one base away. The identical CDR3 is also encoded by other nucleotide sequences in the sample. The genes are TRBV7-2 and TRBJ2-3; a possible D gene is TRBD2 (5 bases). Per the germline V gene, CDR1 is SGHTA and CDR2 is FQGNSA. This CDR3 has 14 amino acids. V lost 5 bases and J 0 bases, leaving 9 bases between the germline ends. Written as DNA, the CDR3 is TGTGCCAGCAGCGCCCGGACTAGCACAGATACGCAGTATTTT. It translates to CASSARTSTDTQYF.

This chain links TRBV6-5 with TRBJ2-1; the match to TRBD1 covers 7 bases. With V trimmed by 4 bases and J by 6 bases, 6 bases remained unmatched. The germline V gene encodes CDR1 MNHEY and CDR2 SVGAGI. CDR3 size: 14 residues. The CDR3 sequence is CASSSRTGFNEQFF. The CDR3 DNA is TGTGCCAGCAGTTCTAGGACAGGCTTCAATGAGCAGTTCTTC.

The table lists this clone with many counts. The chain joins TRBV5-1 to TRBJ1-1, with no clear D. Germline lookup yields CDR1 SGHRS and CDR2 YFSETQ. CDR3 length equals 15 residues. V was cut by 4 bases and J by 1 base, with 14 bases left in between. CDR3 sequence reads: CASSVPVPGNTEAFF. CDR3 in DNA: TGCGCCAGCAGCGTCCCTGTGCCGGGGAACACTGAAGCTTTCTTT.

The table lists this clone with a few counts. The chain uses TRBV2 and TRBJ1-1; D is perhaps TRBD1 (5 bases). This CDR3 contains 12 residues. Trimming removed 6 bases from V and 6 bases from J, with 11 bases in between. Germline-derived CDR1 and CDR2 are SNHLY and FYNNEI. CDR3 region: CASRRDDPEAFF. CDR3 nucleotide sequence: TGTGCCAGCAGGAGGGACGATCCTGAAGCTTTCTTT.

In regard to this clone: Sequence at one end of the junction differs from germline and may be a read error. The gene calls are TRBV6-2 or TRBV6-3 and TRBJ2-1, with TRBD1 matching over 8 bases. The CDR3 has 17 amino acids. Per germline, CDR1 MNHEY and CDR2 SVGEGT. CDR3 nucleotides: TGTGCCAGCAGTCCTCCGGTGCAGGGGGCAGTGGTGAATGAGCCGTTCTTC. This encodes CASSPPVQGAVVNEPFF.

This clone is categorized as medium-sized (0.01 to 0.1%). The chain links TRBV12-3 or TRBV12-4 to TRBJ2-1, with D unclear. Trimming pared 6 bases from V and 4 bases from J, leaving 16 bases between. The CDR3 contains 15 residues. In DNA, the CDR3 is TGTGCCAGCAGAACCGAGCGCTCTCCTTACAATGAGCAGTTCTTC. It codes for CASRTERSPYNEQFF.

A few counts support this clone. This chain links TRBV6-1 with TRBJ1-1; D is ambiguous. Germline values: CDR1 MNHNS, CDR2 SASEGT. The CDR3 length is 10 residues. V lost 3 bases, J lost 8 bases, and 4 bases lay in between. Here the CDR3 DNA reads TGTGCCAGCAGTGACTGGGAAGCTTTCTTT. Its translation: CASSDWEAFF.

In its sample, this clone was seen many times. The chain couples TRBV7-2 to TRBJ2-5; D tentatively fits TRBD1 or TRBD2 (5 bases each). Trimming took off 5 bases at V and 4 bases at J, with 14 bases between the two ends. Germline CDR1 and CDR2: SGHTA and FQGNSA. This CDR3 contains 14 residues. The CDR3 sequence is CASSLTNGAETQYF. CDR3 DNA: TGTGCCAGCAGCCTGACTAACGGGGCAGAGACCCAGTACTTC.

V usage is TRBV20-1 and J usage is TRBJ2-1; TRBD2 matches at 9 bases. This CDR3 is built from 14 residues. V shed 6 bases, J shed 9 bases, and the junction held 12 bases outside the gene matches. Looked up from germline, CDR1 is DFQATT and CDR2 is SNEGSKA (reference sequence). This CDR3 is CSANEVAGVSEQFF. The CDR3 DNA follows: TGCAGTGCCAACGAGGTAGCGGGAGTTTCTGAGCAGTTCTTC.

This clone appeared many times. Just one base apart from a much larger clone, this may be a read error. The rearrangement links TRBV7-6 to TRBJ2-7, with TRBD1 identical over 9 bases. Germline V gene sequence: CDR1 SGHVS, CDR2 FNYEAQ. V trimming: 5 bases; J trimming: 5 bases; junction bases outside the gene matches: 4. CDR3 size: 13 residues. The DNA of the CDR3 is TGTGCCAGCAGCCGGGACAGGGACCACGAGCAGTACTTC. Its protein product is CASSRDRDHEQYF. The entire variable domain, with the rest obtained from reference TRBV7-6 and TRBJ2-7, is as follows: GAGVSQSPRYKVTKRGQDVALRCDPISGHVSLYWYRQALGQGPEFLTYFNYEAQQDKSGLPNDRFSAERPEGSISTLTIQRTEQRDSAMYRCASSRDRDHEQYFGPGTRLTVT.

By its share, this clone is medium-sized. Different DNA sequences within this sample yield the same CDR3. The chain is built from TRBV6-1 and TRBJ1-6; D remains ambiguous. Germline CDR1 reads MNHNS; CDR2 reads SASEGT. The CDR3 has 13 residues. Trimming cost V 2 bases and J 7 bases, with 6 bases left between them. CDR3 amino acids: CASSERRNSPLHF. The CDR3 nucleotides read TGTGCCAGCAGTGAAAGAAGGAATTCACCCCTCCACTTT.

This clone was recorded many times. A junction end diverges from the germline sequence, so it may reflect a read error. The V and J genes are TRBV2 and TRBJ1-1; D not resolved. This CDR3 comprises 13 residues. Looked up from germline, CDR1 is SNHLY and CDR2 is FYNNEI. CDR3 sequence: CAGSERANTEAFF. Written as DNA, the CDR3 is TGTGCCGGCAGTGAAAGAGCGAACACTGAAGCTTTCTTT.

This clone occurred many times. The chain couples TRBV20-1 to TRBJ2-5; D is possibly TRBD1 (5 bases). The ends were cut back, 3 bases at V and 4 bases at J, with 27 bases in the middle. The CDR3 sequence is 18 residues long. CDR1 and CDR2 from the germline V gene are DFQATT and SNEGSKA (reference sequence). CDR3 loop: CSASSGQDHPRQGETQYF. DNA for the CDR3: TGCAGTGCTAGCTCGGGCCAGGATCATCCCCGCCAGGGAGAGACCCAGTACTTC.

The sample holds many counts of this clone. The chain has TRBV9 and TRBJ1-2; 10 bases align to TRBD1. V shed 3 bases and J 0 bases; nucleotides not matched to a gene: 11. CDR1 and CDR2 (germline): SGDLS, YYNGEE. The CDR3 totals 18 residues. The CDR3 protein is CASSEIGQGGFSNYGYTF. CDR3 nucleotides: TGTGCCAGCAGCGAGATTGGACAGGGGGGATTTTCTAACTATGGCTACACCTTC.

This clone was found many times. The V and J genes are TRBV20-1 and TRBJ2-5, with 9 positions matching TRBD1. Germline V gene lookup returns CDR1 DFQATT and CDR2 SNEGSKA (reference sequence). V dropped 3 bases and J dropped 4; count of bases not matched to a gene: 12. CDR3 length: 16 amino acids. In DNA form, the CDR3 reads TGCAGTGCTAGTCCCTTAGGGGGACAGGGCCGAGAGACCCAGTACTTC. Translated: CSASPLGGQGRETQYF.

The sample holds many counts of this clone. The chain joins TRBV19 to TRBJ2-1; 9 positions match TRBD1. The germline V gene encodes CDR1 LNHDA and CDR2 SQIVND (reference sequence). CDR3 length: 13 amino acids. The V gene end was trimmed by 6 bases and the J gene end by 6 bases; junction bases not matched to a gene: 3. This CDR3 is CASRETGGNEQFF. CDR3 nucleotides: TGTGCCAGTAGGGAGACAGGGGGCAATGAGCAGTTCTTC.

V usage is TRBV7-9 and J usage is TRBJ2-7, with unresolved D. V dropped 5 bases and J dropped 0 bases, with 11 bases sitting between them. The CDR3 length is 14 residues. Germline CDR1 and CDR2: SEHNR and FQNEAQ (reference sequence). The CDR3 reads CASSLSGSSYEQYF. The CDR3 region has the DNA TGTGCCAGCAGCCTATCCGGGTCCTCCTACGAGCAGTACTTC.

This clone was recorded many times. The genes are TRBV5-1 and TRBJ1-2, with a possible D match to TRBD1 (6 bases). Germline V gene lookup returns CDR1 SGHRS and CDR2 YFSETQ. The CDR3 extends over 12 amino acids. Trimming took 6 bases from V and 7 from J, leaving 13 bases between them. The CDR3 DNA is TGCGCCAGCAACGAGGGGGGTGGTGGCTACACCTTC. Translating it yields CASNEGGGGYTF. The full variable domain, with the rest looked up from reference TRBV5-1 and TRBJ1-2, is KAGVTQTPRYLIKTRGQQVTLSCSPISGHRSVSWYQQTPGQGLQFLFEYFSETQRNKGNFPGRFSGRQFSNSRSEMNVSTLELGDSALYLCASNEGGGGYTFGSGTRLTVV.

Ten or more counts support this clone. The chain joins TRBV5-8 to TRBJ1-5; 7 bases match TRBD1. CDR1 is SGHTS, CDR2 YDEGEE, per germline. The CDR3 extends over 15 amino acids. The trim removed 5 bases at V and 6 bases at J, leaving 11 bases unmatched. The DNA for the CDR3 is TGTGCCAGCAGTGGAGGGTCCTACAGGGGTCAGCCCCAGCATTTT. Translating gives CASSGGSYRGQPQHF.

This clone has a count of ten or more. The chain recombines TRBV6-1 with TRBJ1-5; TRBD1 agrees at 10 bases. The CDR3 spans 15 residues. With V trimmed by 5 bases and J by 6 bases, 7 bases remained unmatched. Germline CDR1 is MNHNS and CDR2 is SASEGT. Written as DNA, the CDR3 is TGTGCCAGCAGTTCGACAGGGGGCCAGGTTCAGCCCCAGCATTTT. Translated, it gives CASSSTGGQVQPQHF.

This clone was found a few times. The chain couples TRBV6-1 to TRBJ1-5; 7 bases fit TRBD1. V dropped 0 bases and J dropped 4; count of bases not matched to a gene: 3. Germline V gene lookup returns CDR1 MNHNS and CDR2 SASEGT. The CDR3 consists of 15 residues. CDR3 nucleotides: TGTGCCAGCAGTGAAGCGGGACAGCAAAATCAGCCCCAGCATTTT. Protein product: CASSEAGQQNQPQHF.

This clone is labeled as medium-sized. The chain carries TRBV6-1 and TRBJ2-7; D uncertain. The ends were cut back, 6 bases at V and 3 bases at J, with 6 bases in the middle. The CDR3 spans 11 residues. CDR1 is MNHNS and CDR2 is SASEGT in the germline V gene. This CDR3 reads CASSAHYEQYF. CDR3 DNA sequence: TGTGCCAGCAGCGCCCACTACGAGCAGTACTTC.

Concerning this clone itself: The junction shows a germline mismatch at one end, possibly a read error. Other DNA sequences in this sample translate to the same CDR3. The chain uses TRBV20-1 and TRBJ2-5, with 7 positions matching TRBD1. This CDR3 is 15 amino acids long. Looked up from germline, CDR1 is DFQATT and CDR2 is SNEGSKA (reference sequence). The CDR3 is CSARGGAGGDETQYF. CDR3 nucleotides: TGCAGTGCCAGAGGGGGAGCAGGGGGAGATGAGACCCAGTACTTC.

At least ten counts were recorded for this clone. The chain joins TRBV4-1 to TRBJ1-2, with 10 positions matching TRBD1. The germline V gene encodes CDR1 MGHRA and CDR2 YSYEKL. CDR3 length: 15 residues. J lost 3 bases, V lost 1 base, and 2 bases had no gene match. The DNA for the CDR3 is TGCGCCAGCAGCCAAGGAGGACAGGGGGACTATGGCTACACCTTC. This translates into CASSQGGQGDYGYTF.

V is TRBV28 and J is TRBJ2-7; D ambiguous. The V and J ends lost 2 bases and 2 bases respectively, with 13 bases between them. The CDR3 consists of 15 residues. The germline gives CDR1 MDHEN, CDR2 SYDVKM. CDR3 amino acids: CASSLGDSRTYEQYF. In DNA form, the CDR3 reads TGTGCCAGCAGTTTAGGAGACTCCCGGACCTACGAGCAGTACTTC.

As concerns this clone: The conserved phenylalanine or tryptophan normally closing the CDR3 is absent here, so this likely arose from a read error. It is unclear where the CDR3 begins or ends on the DNA, so no DNA is shown, and the CDR3 is as TCRdb lists it. The CDR3 is CASSVVQGR. V and J are TRBV9 and TRBJ1-2. The germline CDR1 and CDR2 sequences are SGDLS and YYNGEE. The CDR3 totals 9 residues, both ends included.

This clone was recorded many times. CDR3: CASSLPHGYTQYF. In DNA form, the CDR3 reads TGTGCCAGCAGCTTGCCGCACGGATATACGCAGTATTTT. The V and J genes are TRBV5-4 and TRBJ2-3; D is ambiguous. Trimming pared 1 base from V and 7 bases from J, leaving 10 bases between. Germline lookup yields CDR1 SGHNT and CDR2 YYREEE (reference sequence). The CDR3 contains 13 residues.

This clone was counted ten times or more. The J gene is TRBJ2-7, the V gene TRBV19; D is tentatively TRBD1 or TRBD2 (5 bases each). The CDR3 runs to 13 residues. CDR1 LNHDA and CDR2 SQIVND come from the germline V gene (reference sequence). V was trimmed by 9 bases and J by 0 bases, leaving 12 bases between them. CDR3 coding DNA: TGTGCCAGCGGGACGGCGAGCTCCTACGAGCAGTACTTC. Amino acid sequence: CASGTASSYEQYF.

This sequence joins TRBV24-1 and TRBJ2-3, with D perhaps being TRBD1 or TRBD2 (5 bases each). V was pared by 2 bases and J by 4 bases, with 21 bases between. This CDR3 is 18 amino acids long. The germline V gene encodes CDR1 KGHDR and CDR2 SFDVKD. The CDR3 region is CATSDWTQGVVGPDTQYF. The CDR3 DNA reads as TGTGCCACCAGTGATTGGACCCAGGGAGTAGTTGGGCCAGATACGCAGTATTTT.

The genes are TRBV11-1 and TRBJ2-1; TRBD2 agrees at 12 bases. The trim removed 4 bases at V and 1 base at J, leaving 5 bases unmatched. Germline V gene lookup returns CDR1 SGHAT and CDR2 FQDESV (reference sequence). CDR3 length equals 17 residues. The chain's CDR3 is CASSSGLAGISYNEQFF. The CDR3 nucleotides read TGTGCCAGCAGCTCAGGACTAGCGGGAATATCCTACAATGAGCAGTTCTTC.